Listed below are T cell receptor beta chains from one sample, sequenced in a study of T-cell memory formation after mild COVID-19. TCRdb processed the 5' RACE reads anew with MiXCR; each CDR3 protein has one entry. The table lists roughly 200,000 distinct CDR3 sequences, about a sixth of them singletons, with 2.4% in the top ten. Sequenced: PBMCs or a T cell subset sorted from them (not recorded which). The source of these receptors is an adult woman who had mild COVID-19 (a few samples of this study predate the infection). Cell type and time point are not known. CDR3s leave out the opening cysteine and the closing phenylalanine or tryptophan. The order of the fields is V gene, clone size, J gene, CDR3 protein. Not every row has a clone size; where given, it reads once, few, many or a size class.

v_call: TRBV10-3
clone_size: NA
j_call: TRBJ1-2
cdr3_aa: AIRGTGGYGYT

v_call: TRBV12-3/TRBV12-4
clone_size: few
j_call: TRBJ2-7
cdr3_aa: ASSLGLGRPYEQY

v_call: TRBV7-9
clone_size: few
j_call: TRBJ2-7
cdr3_aa: ASSSGQGVSYEQY

v_call: TRBV5-4
clone_size: NA
j_call: TRBJ2-1
cdr3_aa: ASSLTASNEQF

v_call: TRBV20-1
clone_size: few
j_call: TRBJ1-5
cdr3_aa: SARDNNQPQH

v_call: TRBV9
clone_size: few
j_call: TRBJ1-6
cdr3_aa: ASSQRGVSGSPLH

v_call: TRBV30
clone_size: NA
j_call: TRBJ1-2
cdr3_aa: AWRAGSDYGYT

v_call: TRBV5-5
clone_size: NA
j_call: TRBJ1-4
cdr3_aa: ASSPLRGQGDEKLF

v_call: TRBV12-3/TRBV12-4
clone_size: few
j_call: TRBJ2-7
cdr3_aa: ASSSTSYEQY

v_call: TRBV5-8
clone_size: few
j_call: TRBJ2-3
cdr3_aa: ASSLRQRLADNTDTQY

v_call: TRBV20-1
clone_size: few
j_call: TRBJ2-1
cdr3_aa: SAKSGRSYNEQF

v_call: TRBV7-3
clone_size: NA
j_call: TRBJ2-1
cdr3_aa: ASSPEGQVAYNEQF

v_call: TRBV27
clone_size: NA
j_call: TRBJ1-4
cdr3_aa: ASSYRQGRGEKLF

v_call: TRBV6-2/TRBV6-3
clone_size: NA
j_call: TRBJ2-7
cdr3_aa: ASSTGTTGEQH

v_call: TRBV20-1
clone_size: NA
j_call: TRBJ2-7
cdr3_aa: SANAGTSGSAYEQY

v_call: TRBV20-1
clone_size: NA
j_call: TRBJ1-2
cdr3_aa: SARAGTGVGYT

v_call: TRBV5-1
clone_size: few
j_call: TRBJ2-7
cdr3_aa: ASRGGPATYEQY

v_call: TRBV24-1
clone_size: few
j_call: TRBJ2-1
cdr3_aa: ATSDPRGRGGEQF

v_call: TRBV5-1
clone_size: few
j_call: TRBJ1-1
cdr3_aa: ASSLPDPGTEAF

v_call: TRBV19
clone_size: NA
j_call: TRBJ2-5
cdr3_aa: AVSTPGGGQETQY

v_call: TRBV24-1
clone_size: NA
j_call: TRBJ1-5
cdr3_aa: ATSDRQESNQPQH

v_call: TRBV30
clone_size: few
j_call: TRBJ1-2
cdr3_aa: ACTRGPYRGYT

v_call: TRBV18
clone_size: few
j_call: TRBJ2-7
cdr3_aa: ASSPGPTARSYEQY

v_call: TRBV6-2/TRBV6-3
clone_size: few
j_call: TRBJ2-7
cdr3_aa: ASSTIYRQY

v_call: TRBV5-5
clone_size: NA
j_call: TRBJ1-1
cdr3_aa: ASSLNAGTLNTEAF

v_call: TRBV7-9
clone_size: few
j_call: TRBJ1-1
cdr3_aa: ASSLAIAGFTEAF

v_call: TRBV18
clone_size: NA
j_call: TRBJ1-1
cdr3_aa: ASSPQGGLNTEAF

v_call: TRBV5-5
clone_size: few
j_call: TRBJ1-2
cdr3_aa: ASSRFGGESDGYT

v_call: TRBV9
clone_size: few
j_call: TRBJ2-3
cdr3_aa: ASSTGTSGRVNTQY

v_call: TRBV27
clone_size: NA
j_call: TRBJ1-5
cdr3_aa: ASRQAINQPQH

v_call: TRBV20-1
clone_size: NA
j_call: TRBJ1-5
cdr3_aa: SARRTGSNQPQH

v_call: TRBV27
clone_size: few
j_call: TRBJ1-5
cdr3_aa: ASSSGLFSNQPQH

v_call: TRBV5-5
clone_size: NA
j_call: TRBJ2-7
cdr3_aa: ASSLGIGGYSYEQY

v_call: TRBV4-1
clone_size: few
j_call: TRBJ2-3
cdr3_aa: ASSRLGQGETDTQY

v_call: TRBV5-1
clone_size: many
j_call: TRBJ1-4
cdr3_aa: ASSLGGTNEKLF

v_call: TRBV7-8
clone_size: NA
j_call: TRBJ2-4
cdr3_aa: ASSPFRVRSMVNIQY

v_call: TRBV4-2
clone_size: NA
j_call: TRBJ2-1
cdr3_aa: ASSQGSILGVYNEQF

v_call: TRBV4-2
clone_size: NA
j_call: TRBJ2-1
cdr3_aa: ASSQDSLGSYNEQF

v_call: TRBV3-1
clone_size: few
j_call: TRBJ2-2
cdr3_aa: ASSHNTGELF

v_call: TRBV20-1
clone_size: NA
j_call: TRBJ2-2
cdr3_aa: SAARPAGTGGHTGELF

v_call: TRBV12-3/TRBV12-4
clone_size: NA
j_call: TRBJ2-1
cdr3_aa: ASSHSSGSVNEQF

v_call: TRBV11-2
clone_size: few
j_call: TRBJ1-1
cdr3_aa: ASSLVGGRYAEAF

v_call: TRBV5-1
clone_size: once
j_call: TRBJ1-1
cdr3_aa: ASSFDSMNTEAF

v_call: TRBV12-3/TRBV12-4
clone_size: NA
j_call: TRBJ1-2
cdr3_aa: ASSLKGYT

v_call: TRBV3-1
clone_size: NA
j_call: TRBJ2-2
cdr3_aa: ASSQVSGRAGGTGELF

v_call: TRBV4-3
clone_size: NA
j_call: TRBJ2-2
cdr3_aa: ASSQEPGSTGELF

v_call: TRBV12-3/TRBV12-4
clone_size: few
j_call: TRBJ2-3
cdr3_aa: ASSVQGSMDTQY

v_call: TRBV12-3/TRBV12-4
clone_size: few
j_call: TRBJ2-3
cdr3_aa: ASSFRQGVSDTQY

v_call: TRBV25-1
clone_size: NA
j_call: TRBJ1-1
cdr3_aa: ASSGRWGVTEAF

v_call: TRBV6-1
clone_size: NA
j_call: TRBJ2-7
cdr3_aa: ASSAGGGNSYEQY